This T cell receptor (beta chain) was observed in a study of blood T cell repertoires in COVID-19. The data were produced by immunoSEQ multiplex PCR, yet TCRdb's version contains in-frame clones alone and is incomplete. In the table there are about 130,000 clones, roughly three quarters of which are singletons. Trimming removed 2 bases from V and 4 bases from J; junction bases left unmatched: 4. The germline CDR1 and CDR2 sequences are SGHAT and FQNNGV. The CDR3 contains 16 residues. This clone occurred a few times. The source is an older woman with acute or convalescent COVID-19. V and J are TRBV11-2 and TRBJ1-6; the match to TRBD1 covers 8 bases. Input material: peripheral blood. The CDR3 here is CASSLSGQDYNSPLHF. The CDR3 nucleotides read TGTGCCAGCAGCTTATCGGGACAGGATTATAATTCACCCCTCCACTTT.